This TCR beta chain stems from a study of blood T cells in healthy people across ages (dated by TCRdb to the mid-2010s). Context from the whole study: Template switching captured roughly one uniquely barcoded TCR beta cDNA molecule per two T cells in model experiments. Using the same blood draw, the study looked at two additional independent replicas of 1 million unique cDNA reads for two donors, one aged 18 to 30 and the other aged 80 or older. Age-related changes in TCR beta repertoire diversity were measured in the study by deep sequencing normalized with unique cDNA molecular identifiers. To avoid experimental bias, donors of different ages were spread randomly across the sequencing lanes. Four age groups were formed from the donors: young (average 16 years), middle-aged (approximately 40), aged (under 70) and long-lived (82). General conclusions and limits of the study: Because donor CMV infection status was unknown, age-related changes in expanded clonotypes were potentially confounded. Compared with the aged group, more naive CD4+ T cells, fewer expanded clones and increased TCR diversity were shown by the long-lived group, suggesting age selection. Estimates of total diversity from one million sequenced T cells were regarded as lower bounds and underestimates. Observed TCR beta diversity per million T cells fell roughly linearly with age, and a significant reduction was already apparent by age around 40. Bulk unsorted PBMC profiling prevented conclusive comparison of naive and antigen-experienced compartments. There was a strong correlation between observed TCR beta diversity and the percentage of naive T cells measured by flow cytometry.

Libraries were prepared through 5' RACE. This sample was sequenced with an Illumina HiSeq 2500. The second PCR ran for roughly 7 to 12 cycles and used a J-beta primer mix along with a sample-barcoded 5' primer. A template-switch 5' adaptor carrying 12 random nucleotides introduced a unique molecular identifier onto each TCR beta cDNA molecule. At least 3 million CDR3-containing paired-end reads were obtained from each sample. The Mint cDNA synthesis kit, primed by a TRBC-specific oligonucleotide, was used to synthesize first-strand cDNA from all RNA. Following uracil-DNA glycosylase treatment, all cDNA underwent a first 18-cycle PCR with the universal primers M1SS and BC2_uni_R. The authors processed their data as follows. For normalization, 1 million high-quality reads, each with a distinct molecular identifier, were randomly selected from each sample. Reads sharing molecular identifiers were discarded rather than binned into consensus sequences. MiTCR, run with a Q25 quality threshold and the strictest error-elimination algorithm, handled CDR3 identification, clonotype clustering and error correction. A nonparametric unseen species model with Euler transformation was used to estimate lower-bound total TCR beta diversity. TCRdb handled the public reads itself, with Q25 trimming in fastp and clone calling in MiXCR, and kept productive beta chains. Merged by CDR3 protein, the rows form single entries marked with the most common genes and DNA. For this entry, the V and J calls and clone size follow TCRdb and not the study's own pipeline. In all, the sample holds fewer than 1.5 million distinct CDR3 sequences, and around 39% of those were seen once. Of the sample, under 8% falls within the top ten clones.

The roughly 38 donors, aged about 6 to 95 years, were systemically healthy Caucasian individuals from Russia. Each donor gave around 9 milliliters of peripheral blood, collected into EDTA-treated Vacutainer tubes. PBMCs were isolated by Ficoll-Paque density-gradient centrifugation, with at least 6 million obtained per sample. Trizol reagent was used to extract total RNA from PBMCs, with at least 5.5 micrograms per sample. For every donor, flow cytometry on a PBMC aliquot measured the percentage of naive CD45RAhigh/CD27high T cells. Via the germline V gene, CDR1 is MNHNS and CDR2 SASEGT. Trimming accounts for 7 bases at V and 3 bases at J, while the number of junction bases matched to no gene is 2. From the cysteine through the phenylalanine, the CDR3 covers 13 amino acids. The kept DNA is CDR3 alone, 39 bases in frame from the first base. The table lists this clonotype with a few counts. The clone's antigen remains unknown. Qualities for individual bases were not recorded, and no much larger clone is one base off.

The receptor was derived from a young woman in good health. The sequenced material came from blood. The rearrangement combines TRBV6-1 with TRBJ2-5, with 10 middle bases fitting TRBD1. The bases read TGTGCCAGCATCGGGACAGGGGAAGAGACCCAGTACTTC. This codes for CASIGTGEETQYF.